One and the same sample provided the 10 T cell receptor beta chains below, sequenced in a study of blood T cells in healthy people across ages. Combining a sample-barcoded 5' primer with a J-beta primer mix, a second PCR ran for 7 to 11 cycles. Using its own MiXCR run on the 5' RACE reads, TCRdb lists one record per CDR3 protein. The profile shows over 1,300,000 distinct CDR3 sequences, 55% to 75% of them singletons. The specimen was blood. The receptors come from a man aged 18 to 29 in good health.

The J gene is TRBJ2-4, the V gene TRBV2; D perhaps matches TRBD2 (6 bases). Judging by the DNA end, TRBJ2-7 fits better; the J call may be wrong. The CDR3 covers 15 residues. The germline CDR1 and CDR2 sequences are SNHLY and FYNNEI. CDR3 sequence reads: CASSAPAEGIYEQYF. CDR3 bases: TGTGCCAGCAGTGCCCCCGCGGAGGGGATCTACGAGCAGTACTTC.

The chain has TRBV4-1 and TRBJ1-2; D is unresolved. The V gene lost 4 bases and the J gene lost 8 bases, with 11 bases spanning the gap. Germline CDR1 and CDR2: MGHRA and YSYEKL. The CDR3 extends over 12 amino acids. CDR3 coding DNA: TGCGCCAGCAGCCCGGTGGACGGGGGCTACACCTTC. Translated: CASSPVDGGYTF.

CDR3 amino acids: CASSLADRATDTQYF. The DNA of the CDR3 is TGTGCCAGCAGCTTAGCGGACAGGGCCACAGATACGCAGTATTTT. The chain joins TRBV7-6 to TRBJ2-3, with 8 bases lining up with TRBD1. The ends lost 0 bases at V and 2 bases at J; junction bases unmatched: 1. This CDR3 has 15 amino acids. Germline V CDR1 and CDR2: SGHVS, FNYEAQ.

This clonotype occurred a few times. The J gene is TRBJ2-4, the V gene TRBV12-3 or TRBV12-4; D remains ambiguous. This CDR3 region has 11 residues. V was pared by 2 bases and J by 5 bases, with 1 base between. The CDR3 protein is CASSLQNIQYF. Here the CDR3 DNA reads TGTGCCAGCAGTTTACAAAACATTCAGTACTTC.

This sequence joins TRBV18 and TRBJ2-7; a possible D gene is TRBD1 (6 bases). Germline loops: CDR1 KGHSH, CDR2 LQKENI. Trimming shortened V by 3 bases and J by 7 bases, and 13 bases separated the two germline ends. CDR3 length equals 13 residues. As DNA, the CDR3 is TGTGCCAGCTCACCCACAAGGACAGAAGAGCAGTACTTC. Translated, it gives CASSPTRTEEQYF.

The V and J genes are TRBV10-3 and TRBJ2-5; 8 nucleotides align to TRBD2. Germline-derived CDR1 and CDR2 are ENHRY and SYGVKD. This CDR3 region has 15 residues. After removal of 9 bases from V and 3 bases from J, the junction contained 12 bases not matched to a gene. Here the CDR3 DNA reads TGTGCCATACGAGATGAGCGGGAGAGGGAAGAGACCCAGTACTTC. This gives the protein CAIRDEREREETQYF.

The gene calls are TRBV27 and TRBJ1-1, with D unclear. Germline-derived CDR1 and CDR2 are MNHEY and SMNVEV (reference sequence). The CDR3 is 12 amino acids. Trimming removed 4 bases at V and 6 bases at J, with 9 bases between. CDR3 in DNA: TGTGCCAGCAGTTCGGTTGGGTCTGAAGCTTTCTTT. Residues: CASSSVGSEAFF.

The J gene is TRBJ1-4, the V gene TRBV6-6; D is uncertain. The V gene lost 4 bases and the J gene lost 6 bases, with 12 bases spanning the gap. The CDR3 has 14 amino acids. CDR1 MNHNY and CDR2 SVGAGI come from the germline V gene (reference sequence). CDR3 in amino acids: CASSLWSRDEKLFF. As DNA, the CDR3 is TGTGCCAGCAGTTTATGGTCTCGGGATGAAAAACTGTTTTTT.

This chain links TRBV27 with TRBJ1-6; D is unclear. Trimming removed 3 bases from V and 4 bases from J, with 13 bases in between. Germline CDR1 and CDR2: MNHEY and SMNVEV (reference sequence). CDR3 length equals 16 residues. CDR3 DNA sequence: TGTGCCAGCAGTTTTTTGGGTATCCTTTATAATTCACCCCTCCACTTT. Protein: CASSFLGILYNSPLHF.

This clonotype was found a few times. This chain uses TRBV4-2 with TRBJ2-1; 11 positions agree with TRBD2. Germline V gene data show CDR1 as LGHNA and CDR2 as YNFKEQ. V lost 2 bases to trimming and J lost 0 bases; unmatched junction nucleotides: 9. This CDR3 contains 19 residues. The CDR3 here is CASSQFPSGGSDSYNEQFF. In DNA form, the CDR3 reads TGTGCCAGCAGCCAATTTCCTAGCGGGGGGTCGGACTCCTACAATGAGCAGTTCTTC.